The subject of this entry is one TCR beta chain. Which antigen it targets is not known. No clone much larger than this one lies a single base away; base qualities are absent. The record originates from a study of CD4+ T cells in melanoma (dated by TCRdb to between 2021 and 2023). About the full investigation: The study investigated neoantigen-specific CD4+ T cells in human melanoma.

V ends up 8 bases short and J 3 bases short, with an unmatched junction base count of 4. CDR1 SEHNR and CDR2 FQNEAQ are derived from the germline V gene (reference sequence). The CDR3 runs 13 residues from the cysteine to the phenylalanine. Of the read, only the CDR3 DNA is kept; its 39 bases are in frame from base 1. Results and caveats for the whole study, not just this receptor: Neoantigen-specific CD4+ T cells in melanoma were reported to show diverse differentiation states. Neoantigen-specific CD4+ T cells were reported to be correlated with the function of CD8+ T cells, macrophages and B cells.

The library came from the immunoSEQ multiplex PCR assay. TCRdb provides this immuneACCESS table in a form limited to in-frame rearrangements. Some clones are lacking; in checked studies, under half of them reflect an unresolved V gene, and why the rest are absent is not known. The sample profile shows 9,900 or so clones; 69% of them were found once. The ten largest clones take up about 18% of the sample. The donors were melanoma patients. Sequenced: peripheral blood. Recombination joined TRBV7-9 with TRBJ2-7; 10 middle bases align to TRBD1. The TCR was taken from a human donor with melanoma. The CDR3 here reads CASGGQGRYEQYF. The sequence in DNA is TGTGCCAGCGGGGGACAGGGGCGCTACGAGCAGTACTTC.